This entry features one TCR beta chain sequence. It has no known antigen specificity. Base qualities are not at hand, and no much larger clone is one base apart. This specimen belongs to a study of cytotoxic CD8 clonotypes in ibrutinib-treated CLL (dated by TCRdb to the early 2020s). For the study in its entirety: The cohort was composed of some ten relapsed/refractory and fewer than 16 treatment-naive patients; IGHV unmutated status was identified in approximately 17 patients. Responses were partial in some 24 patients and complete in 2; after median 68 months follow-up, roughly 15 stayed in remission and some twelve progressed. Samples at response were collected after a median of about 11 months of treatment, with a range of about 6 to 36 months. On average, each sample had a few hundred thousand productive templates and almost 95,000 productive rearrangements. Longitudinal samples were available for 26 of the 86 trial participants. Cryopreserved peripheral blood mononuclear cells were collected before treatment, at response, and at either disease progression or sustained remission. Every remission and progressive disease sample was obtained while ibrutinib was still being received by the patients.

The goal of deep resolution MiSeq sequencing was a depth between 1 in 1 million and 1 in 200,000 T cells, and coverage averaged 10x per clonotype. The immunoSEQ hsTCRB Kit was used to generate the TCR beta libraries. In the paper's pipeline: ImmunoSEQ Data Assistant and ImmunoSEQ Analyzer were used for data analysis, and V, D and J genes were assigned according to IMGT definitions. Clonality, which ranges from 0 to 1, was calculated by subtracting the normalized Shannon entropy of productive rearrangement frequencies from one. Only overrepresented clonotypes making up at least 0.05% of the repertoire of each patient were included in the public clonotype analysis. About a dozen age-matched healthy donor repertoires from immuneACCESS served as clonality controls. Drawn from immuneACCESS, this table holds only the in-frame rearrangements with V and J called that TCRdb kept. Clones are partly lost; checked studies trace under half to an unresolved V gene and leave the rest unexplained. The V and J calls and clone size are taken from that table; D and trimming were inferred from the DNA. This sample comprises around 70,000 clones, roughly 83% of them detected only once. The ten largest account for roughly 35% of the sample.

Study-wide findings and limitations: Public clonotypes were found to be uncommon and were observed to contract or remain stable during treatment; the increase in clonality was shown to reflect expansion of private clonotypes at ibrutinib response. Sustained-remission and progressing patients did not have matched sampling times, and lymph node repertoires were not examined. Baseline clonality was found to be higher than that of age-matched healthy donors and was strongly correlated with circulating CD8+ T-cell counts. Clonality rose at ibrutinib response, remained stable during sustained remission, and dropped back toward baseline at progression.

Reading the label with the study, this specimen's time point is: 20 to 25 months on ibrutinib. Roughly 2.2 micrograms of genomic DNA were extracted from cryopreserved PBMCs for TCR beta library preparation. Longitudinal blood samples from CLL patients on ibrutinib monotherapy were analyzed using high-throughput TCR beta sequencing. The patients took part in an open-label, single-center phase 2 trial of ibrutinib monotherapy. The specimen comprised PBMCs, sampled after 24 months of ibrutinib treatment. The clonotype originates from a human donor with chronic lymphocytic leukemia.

The CDR3 amino acid sequence is: CSVRWRQRTGETGELFF. The DNA is as follows: TGCAGCGTTCGCTGGCGGCAGCGGACAGGGGAGACCGGGGAGCTGTTTTTT. This sequence uses TRBV29-1 and TRBJ2-2, with 9 bases aligning to TRBD1. Counted from cysteine to phenylalanine, this CDR3 has 17 amino acids. Of the read, only the CDR3 DNA is kept; its 51 bases are in frame from base 1. The germline V gene yields SQVTM for CDR1 and ANQGSEA for CDR2. After removal of 5 bases from V and 5 bases from J, the junction retains 15 bases not matched to a gene.